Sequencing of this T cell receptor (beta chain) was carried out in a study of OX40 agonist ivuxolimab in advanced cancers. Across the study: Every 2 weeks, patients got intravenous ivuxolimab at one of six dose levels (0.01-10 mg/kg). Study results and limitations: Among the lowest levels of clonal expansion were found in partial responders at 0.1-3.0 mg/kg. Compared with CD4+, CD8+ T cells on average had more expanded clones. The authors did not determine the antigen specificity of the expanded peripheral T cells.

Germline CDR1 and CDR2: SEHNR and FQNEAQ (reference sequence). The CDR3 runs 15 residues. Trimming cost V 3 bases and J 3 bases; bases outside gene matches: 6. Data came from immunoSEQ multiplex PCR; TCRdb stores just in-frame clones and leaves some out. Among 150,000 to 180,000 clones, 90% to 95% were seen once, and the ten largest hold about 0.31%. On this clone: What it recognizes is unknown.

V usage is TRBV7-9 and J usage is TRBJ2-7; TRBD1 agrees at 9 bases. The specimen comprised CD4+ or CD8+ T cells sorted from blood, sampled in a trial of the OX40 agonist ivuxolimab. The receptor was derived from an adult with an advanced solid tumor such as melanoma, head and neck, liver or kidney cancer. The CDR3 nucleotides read TGTGCCAGCAGCTTCGGACAGGGGTTTTACTACGAGCAGTACTTC. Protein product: CASSFGQGFYYEQYF. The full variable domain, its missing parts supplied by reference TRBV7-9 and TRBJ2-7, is DTGVSQNPRHKITKRGQNVTFRCDPISEHNRLYWYRQTLGQGPEFLTYFQNEAQLEKSRLLSDRFSAERPKGSFSTLEIQRTEQGDSAMYLCASSFGQGFYYEQYFGPGTRLTVT.